Listed here are 15 T cell receptor beta chains from one sample, sequenced in a study of human T cells and chemical hapten exposure. TCRdb itself ran the RACE reads through MiXCR, one entry per CDR3 protein. The sample shows about 120,000 distinct CDR3 sequences, around 15% of them seen only once. Indicated time point: patch test 1, 2 weeks after DPC sensitization. The treatment is: therapeutic diphenylcyclopropenone sensitization with weekly scalp DPC. The sample was whole blood, taken in connection with sensitization to the hapten diphenylcyclopropenone (DPC). The receptors derive from a man aged 18 to 30 with alopecia areata. Some clones in this sample may be carry-over from other donors' samples.

This clonotype showed up just a few times. CDR3 DNA: TGTGCCAGCAGTTCCGAGGACACGATGCCCCTTGAGCAGTTCTTC. It encodes CASSSEDTMPLEQFF. V gene TRBV28 combines with J gene TRBJ2-1; TRBD1 might be the D (5 bases). The CDR3 covers 15 residues. Germline V CDR1 and CDR2: MDHEN, SYDVKM. V lost 4 bases and J 9 bases, leaving 19 bases between the germline ends.

The sample holds a few counts of this clonotype. The V call is TRBV6-4, the J call TRBJ2-2, with 8 bases identical to TRBD1. The germline gives CDR1 MRHNA, CDR2 SNTAGT. The CDR3 sequence is 16 residues long. J was trimmed by 0 bases and V by 4 bases; bases with no gene match: 4. CDR3 region: CASSVWTGTNTGELFF. CDR3 nucleotides: TGTGCCAGCAGTGTTTGGACAGGGACGAACACCGGGGAGCTGTTTTTT.

This clonotype was seen a handful of times. The chain recombines TRBV29-1 with TRBJ1-4, with D tentatively TRBD1 (6 bases). The CDR3 spans 11 residues. Per germline, CDR1 SQVTM and CDR2 ANQGSEA. Trimming took 0 bases from V and 13 from J, leaving 9 bases between them. The CDR3 is CSVEDRGGLFF. The DNA for the CDR3 is TGCAGCGTTGAAGATCGAGGGGGACTGTTTTTT. Based on the CDR3 plus reference TRBV29-1 and TRBJ1-4, the full variable domain is SAVISQKPSRDICQRGTSLTIQCQVDSQVTMMFWYRQQPGQSLTLIATANQGSEATYESGFVIDKFPISRPNLTFSTLTVSNMSPEDSSIYLCSVEDRGGLFFGSGTQLSVL.

This chain connects TRBV4-1 to TRBJ2-7; D is unclear. CDR1 is MGHRA, CDR2 YSYEKL, per germline. This CDR3 is built from 15 residues. The ends were cut back, 0 bases at V and 4 bases at J, with 13 bases in the middle. In nucleotides, the CDR3 is TGCGCCAGCAGCCAAGAAAACGTCTTGGGGTACGAGCAGTACTTC. Its protein product is CASSQENVLGYEQYF.

This chain uses TRBV18 with TRBJ2-3; D gene uncertain. Trimming cost V 2 bases and J 8 bases, with 26 bases left between them. The CDR3 consists of 18 residues. Germline CDR1 and CDR2: KGHSH and LQKENI. The CDR3 reads CASSPMPPALVATGTQYF. The DNA of the CDR3 is TGTGCCAGCTCACCAATGCCCCCAGCTCTCGTTGCCACGGGTACGCAGTATTTT.

V gene TRBV9 combines with J gene TRBJ2-5; the D call may be TRBD1 or TRBD2 (5 bases each). Germline-derived CDR1 and CDR2 are SGDLS and YYNGEE. The CDR3 is 16 residues long. V lost 2 bases and J 1 base, leaving 15 bases between the germline ends. The CDR3 loop reads CASSVKAGTAQETQYF. Here the CDR3 DNA reads TGTGCCAGCAGCGTTAAAGCCGGGACGGCCCAAGAGACCCAGTACTTC.

CDR3 amino acids: CASRLQGINTEAFF. Written as DNA, the CDR3 is TGTGCCAGCAGATTACAGGGGATTAACACTGAAGCTTTCTTT. This chain joins TRBV2 and TRBJ1-1; 7 positions match TRBD1. Germline loops: CDR1 SNHLY, CDR2 FYNNEI. This CDR3 has 14 residues. V trimming: 6 bases; J trimming: 2 bases; junction bases outside the gene matches: 6.

The rearrangement joins TRBV29-1 to TRBJ2-3; 9 nucleotides agree with TRBD1. The CDR3 consists of 14 residues. Germline V CDR1 and CDR2: SQVTM, ANQGSEA. The junction had 7 bases not matched to a gene; V was cut back by 3 bases and J by 6 bases. In DNA form, the CDR3 reads TGCAGCGTTGATACGACGGACAGGGGCGATACGCAGTATTTT. This translates into CSVDTTDRGDTQYF.

In this sample, this clonotype turned up a few times. The rearrangement uses TRBV7-9 and TRBJ1-1, with a possible D match to TRBD1 (6 bases). Germline CDR1 and CDR2: SEHNR and FQNEAQ (reference sequence). The V gene lost 5 bases and the J gene lost 0 bases, with 19 bases spanning the gap. CDR3 size: 17 residues. CDR3 DNA: TGTGCCAGCAGCACTAATCAGGGAAGGGGGTTGAACACTGAAGCTTTCTTT. Its protein is CASSTNQGRGLNTEAFF.

This clonotype was observed a few times. V and J are TRBV5-1 and TRBJ2-3, with 8 nucleotides matching TRBD1. CDR1 and CDR2 (germline): SGHRS, YFSETQ. There are 17 residues in the CDR3. V lost 0 bases, J lost 4 bases, and 10 bases stayed unmatched. The DNA of the CDR3 is TGCGCCAGCAGCTTGGAAATCAGGGGGCGCATATCAGATACGCAGTATTTT. The encoded protein is CASSLEIRGRISDTQYF.

This clonotype has only a few counts. The chain is built from TRBV7-2 and TRBJ2-1, with D possibly being TRBD1 (5 bases). The germline V gene has CDR1 SGHTA and CDR2 FQGNSA. The V and J ends lost 0 bases and 10 bases respectively, with 16 bases between them. The CDR3 covers 15 residues. The CDR3 DNA is TGTGCCAGCAGCTTAGCGAGAGACAGCCTATTAGAGCAGTTCTTC. Translating it yields CASSLARDSLLEQFF.

This clonotype has only a few counts. This chain links TRBV7-8 with TRBJ2-6; D possibly uses TRBD1 or TRBD2 (5 bases each). The germline CDR1 and CDR2 sequences are SGHVS and FQNEAQ. This CDR3 is 15 amino acids long. Trimming removed 0 bases from V and 2 bases from J, with 5 bases in between. The CDR3 spells CASSLAGAGANVLTF. CDR3 sequence (DNA): TGTGCCAGCAGCTTAGCGGGGGCTGGGGCCAACGTCCTGACTTTC.

DNA of the CDR3: TGTGCCAGCAGCCTGAACAGGGGACGCCAAGAGACCCAGTACTTC. As protein: CASSLNRGRQETQYF. This sequence joins TRBV7-2 and TRBJ2-5; 7 positions agree with TRBD1. This CDR3 region has 15 residues. The germline V gene has CDR1 SGHTA and CDR2 FQGNSA. Trimming took 5 bases from V and 1 from J; bases not matched to a gene: 7.

The genes are TRBV10-3 and TRBJ2-3; D might be TRBD1 (6 bases). V was shortened by 2 bases and J by 2 bases, with 11 bases between the two germline ends. Germline V gives CDR1 ENHRY, CDR2 SYGVKD. CDR3 length: 15 residues. This CDR3 reads CAISEGGRDTDTQYF. As DNA, the CDR3 is TGTGCCATCAGTGAGGGGGGCCGAGACACAGATACGCAGTATTTT.

This clonotype was seen a few times. V is TRBV6-2 or TRBV6-3 and J is TRBJ1-5; maybe TRBD1 (6 bases). The CDR3 contains 16 residues. Germline CDR1 reads MNHEY; CDR2 reads SVGEGT. Deletions cut 1 base from V and 4 bases from J, with 14 bases between. In DNA, the CDR3 is TGTGCCAGCAGTTACTTTTCCAGGGGTCGGAATCAGCCCCAGCATTTT. This translates into CASSYFSRGRNQPQHF.